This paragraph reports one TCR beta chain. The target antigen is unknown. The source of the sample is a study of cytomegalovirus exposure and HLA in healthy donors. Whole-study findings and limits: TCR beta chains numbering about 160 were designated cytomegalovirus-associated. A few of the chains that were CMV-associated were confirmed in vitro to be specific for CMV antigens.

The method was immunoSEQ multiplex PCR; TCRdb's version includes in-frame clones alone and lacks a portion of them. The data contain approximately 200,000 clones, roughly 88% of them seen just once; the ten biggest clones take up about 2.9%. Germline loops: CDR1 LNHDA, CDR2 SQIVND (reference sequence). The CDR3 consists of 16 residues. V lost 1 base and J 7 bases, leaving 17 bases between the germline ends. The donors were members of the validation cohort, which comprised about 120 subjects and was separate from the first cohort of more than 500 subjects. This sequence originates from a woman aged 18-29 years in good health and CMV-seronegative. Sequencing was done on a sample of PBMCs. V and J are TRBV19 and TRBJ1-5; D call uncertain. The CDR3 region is CASSIGTLPAGQPQHF. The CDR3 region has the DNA TGTGCCAGTAGTATAGGTACACTACCGGCGGGGCAGCCCCAGCATTTT.